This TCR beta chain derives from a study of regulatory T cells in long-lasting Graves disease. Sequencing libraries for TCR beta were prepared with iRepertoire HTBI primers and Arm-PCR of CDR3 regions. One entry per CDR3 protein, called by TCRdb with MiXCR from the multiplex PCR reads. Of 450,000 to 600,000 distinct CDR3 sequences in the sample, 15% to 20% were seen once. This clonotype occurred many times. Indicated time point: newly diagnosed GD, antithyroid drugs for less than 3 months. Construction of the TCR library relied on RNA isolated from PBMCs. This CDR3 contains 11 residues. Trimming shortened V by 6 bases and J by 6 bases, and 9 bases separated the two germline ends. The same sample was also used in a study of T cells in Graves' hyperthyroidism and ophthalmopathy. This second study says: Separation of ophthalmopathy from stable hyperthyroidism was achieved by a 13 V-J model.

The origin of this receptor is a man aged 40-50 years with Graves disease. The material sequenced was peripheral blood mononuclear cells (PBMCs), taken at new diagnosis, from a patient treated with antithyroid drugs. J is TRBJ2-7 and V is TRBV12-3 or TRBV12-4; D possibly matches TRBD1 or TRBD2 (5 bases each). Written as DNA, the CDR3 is TGTGCCAGCAGGGGGCTAGCCGAGCAGTACTTC. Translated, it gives CASRGLAEQYF.